Presented here are 21 T cell receptor beta chains from one specimen sequenced in a study of blood T cell repertoires in COVID-19. Measured with immunoSEQ multiplex PCR; TCRdb has only the in-frame clones, and not every one. Counted here are more than 150,000 clones, approximately 90% occurring once; the ten biggest clones make up 2.1%. The source material was peripheral blood. The receptors shown here come from a man between 65 and 85 years old with active or convalescent COVID-19.

V and J are TRBV27 and TRBJ2-1, with no clear D. Germline-derived CDR1 and CDR2 are MNHEY and SMNVEV (reference sequence). The V end lost 7 bases, the J end lost 4 bases, and 5 bases lay between the germline ends. The CDR3 totals 11 residues. CDR3 sequence: CASIRYNEQFF. The CDR3 DNA follows: TGTGCCAGCATCCGTTACAATGAGCAGTTCTTC.

The chain is built from TRBV6-5 and TRBJ2-7, with TRBD2 matching 12 bases. Looked up from germline, CDR1 is MNHEY and CDR2 is SVGAGI. The trim removed 0 bases at V and 4 bases at J, leaving 4 bases unmatched. The CDR3 covers 16 residues. CDR3 protein: CASSYSLAGGPYEQYF. The CDR3 region has the DNA TGTGCCAGCAGTTACTCGCTAGCGGGAGGGCCATACGAGCAGTACTTC.

The chain carries TRBV5-4 and TRBJ2-7; 9 bases match TRBD1. Germline V gives CDR1 SGHNT, CDR2 YYREEE (reference sequence). With 1 base clipped from V and 5 bases from J, the junction kept 7 bases outside the gene matches. The CDR3 is 15 residues long. The CDR3 region has the DNA TGTGCCAGCAGCTTGTTTCGACAGGGGGGGAACGAGCAGTACTTC. Amino acid sequence: CASSLFRQGGNEQYF.

The chain is built from TRBV7-2 and TRBJ1-2; D is uncertain. The CDR3 has 14 residues. The ends were cut back, 8 bases at V and 0 bases at J, with 13 bases in the middle. The germline V gene has CDR1 SGHTA and CDR2 FQGNSA. CDR3 in amino acids: CASVLAGSNYGYTF. As DNA, the CDR3 is TGTGCCAGCGTCTTGGCAGGTTCTAACTATGGCTACACCTTC.

This sequence joins TRBV6-5 and TRBJ2-1; tentative D call: TRBD2 (7 bases). Deletions cut 6 bases from V and 7 bases from J, with 19 bases between. The CDR3 is 15 amino acids. CDR1 MNHEY and CDR2 SVGAGI come from the germline V gene. The CDR3 DNA follows: TGTGCCAGCAGCCAATCGGGGGGCGCGCGGAATGAGCAGTTCTTC. Its translation: CASSQSGGARNEQFF.

The chain recombines TRBV5-1 with TRBJ2-3; D is uncertain. The CDR3 covers 13 residues. CDR1 and CDR2 from the germline V gene are SGHRS and YFSETQ. V was clipped by 4 bases and J by 6 bases, with 12 bases between them. The CDR3 DNA reads TGCGCCAGCAGCCCCAACCGGTTGGATACGCAGTATTTT. Translated: CASSPNRLDTQYF. The entire variable domain, with the rest obtained from reference TRBV5-1 and TRBJ2-3, is as follows: KAGVTQTPRYLIKTRGQQVTLSCSPISGHRSVSWYQQTPGQGLQFLFEYFSETQRNKGNFPGRFSGRQFSNSRSEMNVSTLELGDSALYLCASSPNRLDTQYFGPGTRLTVL.

The chain joins TRBV15 to TRBJ1-1; weak D call: TRBD1 (5 bases). Trimming shortened V by 1 base and J by 6 bases, and 12 bases separated the two germline ends. CDR1 LNHNV and CDR2 YYDKDF come from the germline V gene (reference sequence). The CDR3 length is 14 residues. CDR3 protein: CATSRVAGRSEAFF. CDR3 nucleotides: TGTGCCACCAGCAGAGTCGCAGGGAGGTCTGAAGCTTTCTTT.

The gene calls are TRBV19 and TRBJ2-3; 8 nucleotides agree with TRBD1. In germline, CDR1 is LNHDA, CDR2 SQIVND (reference sequence). The CDR3 has 16 amino acids. Trimming at V came to 7 bases and at J to 1 base, leaving 10 bases not matched to a gene. The CDR3: CASTPGQGWGTDTQYF. CDR3 DNA: TGTGCCAGTACCCCTGGACAGGGTTGGGGCACAGATACGCAGTATTTT.

The J gene is TRBJ2-7, the V gene TRBV27, with 7 bases that match TRBD1. Germline CDR1 and CDR2: MNHEY and SMNVEV (reference sequence). After removal of 2 bases from V and 3 bases from J, the junction contained 4 bases not matched to a gene. This CDR3 has 14 amino acids. CDR3 protein: CASSLRDRLYEQYF. CDR3 coding DNA: TGTGCCAGCAGTTTAAGGGACAGACTCTACGAGCAGTACTTC.

The V gene is TRBV5-1, the J gene TRBJ2-1; 10 bases align to TRBD2. Germline V gene sequence: CDR1 SGHRS, CDR2 YFSETQ. The CDR3 length is 15 residues. Trimming cost V 0 bases and J 8 bases; bases outside gene matches: 5. The CDR3 loop reads CASSLGAGGPHEQFF. CDR3 DNA sequence: TGCGCCAGCAGCTTGGGAGCGGGGGGGCCCCATGAGCAGTTCTTC.

V usage is TRBV28 and J usage is TRBJ2-7; TRBD2 might be the D (5 bases). CDR3 size: 15 residues. Trimming pared 4 bases from V and 1 base from J, leaving 14 bases between. The germline V gene has CDR1 MDHEN and CDR2 SYDVKM. This chain's CDR3 is CASSSAGPGSYEQYF. CDR3 coding DNA: TGTGCCAGCAGTTCCGCGGGCCCCGGTTCCTACGAGCAGTACTTC.

The chain combines TRBV11-2 with TRBJ2-7; 8 bases are shared with TRBD2. The V segment lost 1 base and the J segment 7 bases; nucleotides outside the gene matches: 6. This CDR3 is 14 amino acids long. Germline V gene sequence: CDR1 SGHAT, CDR2 FQNNGV. CDR3 in amino acids: CASSLAGGALEQYF. The DNA for the CDR3 is TGTGCCAGCAGCTTAGCCGGGGGGGCCTTAGAGCAGTACTTC.

The chain uses TRBV30 and TRBJ1-5; tentative D call: TRBD1 (6 bases). Deletions cut 0 bases from V and 4 bases from J, with 13 bases between. Germline CDR1 and CDR2: GTSNPN and SVGIG (reference sequence). The CDR3 runs to 15 residues. This CDR3 is CAWSVAGVMNQPQHF. The CDR3 DNA sequence: TGTGCCTGGAGTGTGGCAGGGGTAATGAATCAGCCCCAGCATTTT.

The J gene is TRBJ1-1, the V gene TRBV9; TRBD1 is a possible D gene (6 bases). CDR1 SGDLS and CDR2 YYNGEE come from the germline V gene. The V end was cut by 0 bases, the J end by 2 bases, with 11 bases between. CDR3 length equals 15 residues. CDR3 residues: CASSVAADSNTEAFF. The CDR3, as DNA: TGTGCCAGCAGCGTAGCTGCGGACAGTAACACTGAAGCTTTCTTT. The full variable domain, with the rest looked up from reference TRBV9 and TRBJ1-1, is DSGVTQTPKHLITATGQRVTLRCSPRSGDLSVYWYQQSLDQGLQFLIQYYNGEERAKGNILERFSAQQFPDLHSELNLSSLELGDSALYFCASSVAADSNTEAFFGQGTRLTVV.

V is TRBV3-1 (or the pseudogene TRBV3-2) and J is TRBJ2-5, with 11 bases matching TRBD2. The CDR3 runs to 15 residues. Germline V lookup: CDR1 LGHDT, CDR2 YNNKEL (reference sequence). Trimming took 4 bases from V and 4 from J; bases not matched to a gene: 5. Written as DNA, the CDR3 is TGTGCCAGCAGCCTCCGTAGCGGGGGGGCAGAGACCCAGTACTTC. This translates into CASSLRSGGAETQYF.

This chain's CDR3 is CASSFPGRTEAFF. As DNA, the CDR3 is TGCGCCAGCAGCTTCCCAGGGAGGACTGAAGCTTTCTTT. The chain recombines TRBV5-1 with TRBJ1-1; perhaps TRBD1 as D (5 bases). V gave up 2 bases and J gave up 5 bases, with 10 bases separating them. The germline V gene encodes CDR1 SGHRS and CDR2 YFSETQ. This CDR3 contains 13 residues. Full variable domain (rest looked up from reference TRBV5-1 and TRBJ1-1): KAGVTQTPRYLIKTRGQQVTLSCSPISGHRSVSWYQQTPGQGLQFLFEYFSETQRNKGNFPGRFSGRQFSNSRSEMNVSTLELGDSALYLCASSFPGRTEAFFGQGTRLTVV.

This clone was observed a single time. The chain joins TRBV3-1 (or the pseudogene TRBV3-2) to TRBJ2-3; 7 nucleotides line up with TRBD2. The junction had 3 bases not matched to a gene; V was cut back by 0 bases and J by 3 bases. This CDR3 is 15 amino acids long. Germline values: CDR1 LGHDT, CDR2 YNNKEL (reference sequence). CDR3 sequence (DNA): TGTGCCAGCAGCCAAGAACTAGCGAAGACAGATACGCAGTATTTT. Its translation is CASSQELAKTDTQYF.

The V call is TRBV30, the J call TRBJ2-7; the D is unclear. From germline, CDR1 is GTSNPN and CDR2 SVGIG (reference sequence). With 3 bases removed from V and 7 bases from J, the gap between germline ends came to 10 bases. This CDR3 is 11 amino acids long. CDR3 DNA: TGTGCCTGGAGCGAGCGTAGGGAGCAGTACTTC. Protein sequence: CAWSERREQYF.

Comments on this clone: One end of the junction does not line up with germline, which may come from a read error. The chain has TRBV30 and TRBJ1-2; the match to TRBD1 covers 8 bases. CDR1 GTSNPN and CDR2 SVGIG come from the germline V gene (reference sequence). The CDR3 is 11 amino acids. CDR3 sequence (DNA): TGTGCCTGGAGTACAGGACAGGGCCACGTCTTC. Translation gives CAWSTGQGHVF.

The rearrangement links TRBV3-1 (or the pseudogene TRBV3-2) to TRBJ2-5; TRBD2 matches 11 bases. CDR3 length: 17 amino acids. V was pared by 0 bases and J by 4 bases, with 7 bases of the junction left unmatched. Germline assignment: CDR1 LGHDT and CDR2 YNNKEL (reference sequence). The CDR3 DNA reads as TGTGCCAGCAGCCAAGATTCCCGGACTAGCGGGTTAGAGACCCAGTACTTC. It specifies CASSQDSRTSGLETQYF.

This clone is deemed medium-sized. The rearrangement joins TRBV6-6 to TRBJ2-7; TRBD2 is a possible D gene (5 bases). V lost 0 bases and J lost 1, with 13 bases in between. The CDR3 is 16 amino acids. Germline assignment: CDR1 MNHNY and CDR2 SVGAGI (reference sequence). In DNA form, the CDR3 reads TGTGCCAGCAGTTACTCGGGGAGCGTTACTTCCTACGAGCAGTACTTC. It codes for CASSYSGSVTSYEQYF.